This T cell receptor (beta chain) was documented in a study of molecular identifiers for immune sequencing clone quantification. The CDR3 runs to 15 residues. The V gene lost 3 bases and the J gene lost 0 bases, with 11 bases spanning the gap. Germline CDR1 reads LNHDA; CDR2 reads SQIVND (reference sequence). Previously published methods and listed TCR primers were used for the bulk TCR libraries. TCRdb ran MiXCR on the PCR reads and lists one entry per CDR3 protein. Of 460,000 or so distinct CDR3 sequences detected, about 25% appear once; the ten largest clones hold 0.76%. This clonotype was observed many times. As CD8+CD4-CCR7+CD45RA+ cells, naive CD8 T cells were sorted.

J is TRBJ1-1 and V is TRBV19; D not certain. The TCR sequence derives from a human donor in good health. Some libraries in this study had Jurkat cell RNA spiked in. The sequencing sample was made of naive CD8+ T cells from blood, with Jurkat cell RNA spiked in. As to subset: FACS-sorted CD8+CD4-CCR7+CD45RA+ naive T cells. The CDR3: CASSIGLGLNTEAFF. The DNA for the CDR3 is TGTGCCAGTAGTATTGGTTTGGGGTTGAACACTGAAGCTTTCTTT.